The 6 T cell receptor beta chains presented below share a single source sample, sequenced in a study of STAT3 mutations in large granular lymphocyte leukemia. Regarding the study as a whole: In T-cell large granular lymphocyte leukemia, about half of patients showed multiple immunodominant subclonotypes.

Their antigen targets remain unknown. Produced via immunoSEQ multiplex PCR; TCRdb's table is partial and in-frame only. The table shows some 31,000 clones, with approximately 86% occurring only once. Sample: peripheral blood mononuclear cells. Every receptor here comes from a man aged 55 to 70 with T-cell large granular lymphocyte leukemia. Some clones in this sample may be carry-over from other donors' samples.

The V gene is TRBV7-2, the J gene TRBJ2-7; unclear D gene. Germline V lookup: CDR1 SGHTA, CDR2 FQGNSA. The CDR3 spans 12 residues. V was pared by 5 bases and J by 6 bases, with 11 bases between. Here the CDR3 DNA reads TGTGCCAGCAGCCAGGACGGCTTCGAGCAGTACTTC. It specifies CASSQDGFEQYF.

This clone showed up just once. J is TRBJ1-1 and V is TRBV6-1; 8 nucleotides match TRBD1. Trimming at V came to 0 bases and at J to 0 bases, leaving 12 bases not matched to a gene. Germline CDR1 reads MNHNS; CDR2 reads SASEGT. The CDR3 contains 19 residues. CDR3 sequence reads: CASSEAWDRRWGMNTEAFF. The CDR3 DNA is TGTGCCAGCAGTGAAGCCTGGGACAGGCGATGGGGGATGAACACTGAAGCTTTCTTT.

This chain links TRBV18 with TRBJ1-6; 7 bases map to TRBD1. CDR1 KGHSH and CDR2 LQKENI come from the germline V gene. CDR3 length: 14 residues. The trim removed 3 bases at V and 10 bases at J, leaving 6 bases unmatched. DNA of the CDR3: TGTGCCAGCTCACCGGCGGACAGGTCGTCACCCCTCCACTTT. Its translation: CASSPADRSSPLHF.

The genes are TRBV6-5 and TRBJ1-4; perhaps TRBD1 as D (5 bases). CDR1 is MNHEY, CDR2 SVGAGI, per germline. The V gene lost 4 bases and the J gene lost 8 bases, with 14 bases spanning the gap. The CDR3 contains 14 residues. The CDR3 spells CASSSQGFREKLFF. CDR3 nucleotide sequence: TGTGCCAGCAGTTCCCAGGGCTTTCGGGAAAAACTGTTTTTT.

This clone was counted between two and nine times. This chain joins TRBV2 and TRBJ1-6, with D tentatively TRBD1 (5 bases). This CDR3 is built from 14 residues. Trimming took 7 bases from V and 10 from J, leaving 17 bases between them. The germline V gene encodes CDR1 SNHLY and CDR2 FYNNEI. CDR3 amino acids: CASKGPGSESPLHF. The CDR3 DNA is TGTGCCAGCAAAGGGCCAGGGAGTGAATCACCCCTCCACTTT.

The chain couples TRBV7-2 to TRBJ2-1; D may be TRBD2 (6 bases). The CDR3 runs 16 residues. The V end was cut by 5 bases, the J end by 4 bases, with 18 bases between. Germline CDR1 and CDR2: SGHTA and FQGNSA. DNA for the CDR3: TGTGCCAGCAGCCCCGCCCCGTGGGAGGAGTACAATGAGCAGTTCTTC. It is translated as CASSPAPWEEYNEQFF.